A selection of T cell receptor beta chains follows, all from one sample in a study of cytomegalovirus exposure and HLA in healthy donors. TCRdb keeps only in-frame clones here, not all; method: immunoSEQ multiplex PCR. The table lists more than 250,000 clones, roughly 85% of them singletons. The source material was PBMCs. The receptors derive from a woman aged 18-35 years in good health and CMV-seronegative. CDR3s include the opening cysteine and the closing phenylalanine or tryptophan. The D gene is left open where the match is weak. Size tells how often a clone was seen (once, few, many) or the class of an expanded clone, and some rows leave it out.

cdr3_length d_call clone_size j_call v_call cdr3_nt cdr3_aa
14 TRBD1 . TRBJ2-7 TRBV15 TGTGCCACCAGCAGGGGGACAGGGCCTTTGGAGCAGTACTTC CATSRGTGPLEQYF
17 TRBD2 . TRBJ2-7 TRBV4-1 TGCGCCAGCAGCCAATTTCAAGGACTAGCGCTCTCCTACGAGCAGTACTTC CASSQFQGLALSYEQYF
20 TRBD1 . TRBJ2-3 TRBV18 TGTGCCAGCTCACCATCGTTCTCTTCGGGGGACAGGGGACGCACAGATACGCAGTATTTT CASSPSFSSGDRGRTDTQYF
13 . . TRBJ1-4 TRBV29-1 TGCAGCGTATCCCAGTCAACTAATGAAAAACTGTTTTTT CSVSQSTNEKLFF
15 . . TRBJ2-3 TRBV27 TGTGCCAGCAGTTTAACCCCTAGTTTTGCAGATACGCAGTATTTT CASSLTPSFADTQYF
15 . . TRBJ2-1 TRBV5-1 TGCGCCAGCAGCTTGGTCGGGAGTTTGAACAATGAGCAGTTCTTC CASSLVGSLNNEQFF
11 . few TRBJ1-5 TRBV19 TGTGCCAGTAGTATACACTATTCCCAGCATTTT CASSIHYSQHF
15 TRBD2 . TRBJ2-7 TRBV7-3 TGTGCCAGCAGCAAATATAGCGGGAGCTCCTACGAGCAGTACTTC CASSKYSGSSYEQYF
14 TRBD1 . TRBJ2-5 TRBV5-1 TGCGCCAGCAGCCCGGACAGGGTCGAAGAGACCCAGTACTTC CASSPDRVEETQYF
19 TRBD1 . TRBJ2-7 TRBV4-3 TGCGCCAGCAGCCAAGATGAAGTTAGGGGGACAGGGTTTAACTACGAGCAGTACTTC CASSQDEVRGTGFNYEQYF
12 . . TRBJ2-7 TRBV7-2 TGTGCCAGCAGCCTGGGAGTTAACGAGCAGTACTTC CASSLGVNEQYF
17 TRBD2 . TRBJ2-1 TRBV27 TGTGCCAGCAGTCGATACCTAGCGGGAGTTCCCGACAATGAGCAGTTCTTC CASSRYLAGVPDNEQFF
17 . . TRBJ1-5 TRBV4-1 TGCGCCAGCAGCCAAGGATTCTTTAGCGGGGTGGATCAGCCCCAGCATTTT CASSQGFFSGVDQPQHF
16 TRBD2 once TRBJ2-1 TRBV27 TGTGCCAGCAGTGCACTAGCGGGGATTTCCTACAATGAGCAGTTCTTC CASSALAGISYNEQFF
15 TRBD1 . TRBJ1-2 TRBV19 TGTGCCAGTAGTACATGGGACAGGAAACTCTATGGCTACACCTTC CASSTWDRKLYGYTF
14 . few TRBJ2-7 TRBV4-2 TGTGCCAGCAGCCCCGAGGTCTCCCCGCAAGTGCAGTACTTC CASSPEVSPQVQYF
14 TRBD1 . TRBJ2-5 TRBV12-5 TGTGCTAGTCTCCCCGGGACAGGGGTAGAGACCCAGTACTTC CASLPGTGVETQYF